The 2 T cell receptor beta chains presented below share a single source sample, sequenced in a study of beta chain features in type 1 diabetes (dated by TCRdb to the late 2010s). What the authors observed across the whole study: Type 1 diabetes patients showed a moderate but significant shortening of TCRB CDR3 length in all four CD4+ subsets.

Library construction relied on the immunoSEQ multiplex PCR assay. The entire isolated RNA was reverse transcribed using the High Capacity cDNA Reverse Transcription Kit, and thus expressed TCRB transcripts were sequenced. This immuneACCESS table, as held by TCRdb, lists in-frame sequences with V and J called but not all clones. Of the missing ones, under half trace to an unresolved V gene in checked studies; the others have no known cause. For this sample the table gives around 160,000 clones, of which just over 8% were detected only once. The ten most abundant clones make up over 0.45% of the sample. Their antigens are not known. Sequences were obtained from central memory CD4+ T cells from blood. The receptors originated from a woman aged 18-29 years with type 1 diabetes.

In this sample, this clone turned up once. The rearrangement uses TRBV6-1 and TRBJ1-6; D not resolved. The CDR3 has 11 amino acids. The germline V and J ends were trimmed by 5 bases and 14 bases, with 10 bases remaining between them. Germline V gene sequence: CDR1 MNHNS, CDR2 SASEGT. The CDR3: CASSLPSALHF. In DNA form, the CDR3 reads TGTGCCAGCAGTCTACCCTCGGCCCTCCACTTT.

This clone was detected a few times. J is TRBJ2-1 and V is TRBV7-9, with TRBD2 matching 10 bases. Germline CDR1 SEHNR, CDR2 FQNEAQ (reference sequence). The CDR3 loop spans 16 amino acids. The trim removed 5 bases at V and 1 base at J, leaving 5 bases unmatched. The CDR3 reads CASSVTSGESYNEQFF. In DNA form, the CDR3 reads TGTGCCAGCAGCGTTACTAGCGGGGAGTCCTACAATGAGCAGTTCTTC.